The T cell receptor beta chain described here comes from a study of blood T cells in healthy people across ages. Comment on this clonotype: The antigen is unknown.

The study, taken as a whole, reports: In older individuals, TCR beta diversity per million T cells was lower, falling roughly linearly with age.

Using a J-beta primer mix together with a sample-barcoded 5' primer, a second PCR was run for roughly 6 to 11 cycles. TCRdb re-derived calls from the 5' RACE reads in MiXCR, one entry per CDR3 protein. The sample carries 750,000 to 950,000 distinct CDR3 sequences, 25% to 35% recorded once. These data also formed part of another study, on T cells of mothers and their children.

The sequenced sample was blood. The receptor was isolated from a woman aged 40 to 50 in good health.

CDR3 amino acids: CSVARTGGHYGYTF. The CDR3 DNA reads TGCAGCGTAGCCCGGACAGGAGGGCACTATGGCTACACCTTC. The rearrangement uses TRBV29-1 and TRBJ1-2; the match to TRBD1 covers 7 bases. Trimming removed 6 bases from V and 3 bases from J; junction bases left unmatched: 10. The length of the CDR3 is 14 residues. Germline CDR1 is SQVTM and CDR2 is ANQGSEA.